Shown below are 10 T cell receptor beta chains from a single sample sequenced in a study of radiotherapy plus CTLA-4 blockade in lung cancer. Sequenced by immunoSEQ multiplex PCR; TCRdb stores in-frame clones only, minus some. The sample shows 95,000 to 150,000 clones, about nine tenths of them seen only once. Sample: peripheral blood, taken from a patient treated with radiotherapy plus ipilimumab. The source is a human donor with non-small cell lung cancer that progressed on radiotherapy plus ipilimumab.

This clone was counted between two and nine times. The chain uses TRBV6-6 and TRBJ2-1, with D hard to call. This CDR3 spans 13 amino acids. V lost 7 bases and J 10 bases, leaving 17 bases between the germline ends. Germline CDR1 and CDR2: MNHNY and SVGAGI (reference sequence). CDR3 region: CASTPEPLREQFF. In DNA form, the CDR3 reads TGTGCCAGCACCCCTGAACCACTCAGGGAGCAGTTCTTC.

The CDR3 is CASSLGGFGYTF. CDR3 coding DNA: TGTGCCAGCAGCTTGGGGGGGTTTGGCTACACCTTC. The rearrangement joins TRBV5-6 to TRBJ1-2, with D maybe TRBD1 (5 bases). The CDR3 sequence is 12 residues long. V lost 0 bases and J 7 bases, leaving 7 bases between the germline ends. Per germline, CDR1 SGHDT and CDR2 YYEEEE.

The rearrangement links TRBV14 to TRBJ1-1; no firm D call. Deletions cut 6 bases from V and 0 bases from J, with 11 bases between. The CDR3 totals 14 residues. Per the germline V gene, CDR1 is SGHDN and CDR2 is FVKESK. The CDR3 nucleotides are TGTGCCAGCAGAGCCCGGGAAGTGAACACTGAAGCTTTCTTT. Translating it yields CASRAREVNTEAFF.

The chain combines TRBV18 with TRBJ2-5; no clear D. Looked up from germline, CDR1 is KGHSH and CDR2 is LQKENI. The CDR3 has 14 residues. Deletions cut 1 base from V and 4 bases from J, with 10 bases between. The CDR3 DNA reads as TGTGCCAGCTCACCACGAAGTAATTCAGAGACCCAGTACTTC. It specifies CASSPRSNSETQYF.

This sequence joins TRBV23-1 and TRBJ2-4; D unclear. TRBV23-1 belongs to the ORF category, with a function that is uncertain. This CDR3 is 17 amino acids long. Trimming removed 6 bases at V and 3 bases at J, with 21 bases between. The CDR3 sequence is CASRLGFSPSSKNIQYF. The CDR3 nucleotides are TGCGCCAGCAGGCTGGGTTTTTCCCCCTCAAGCAAAAACATTCAGTACTTC.

The chain employs TRBV27 and TRBJ1-1, with D maybe TRBD1 (5 bases). Germline CDR1 reads MNHEY; CDR2 reads SMNVEV (reference sequence). The CDR3 runs 15 residues. V was clipped by 6 bases and J by 3 bases, with 17 bases between them. The DNA of the CDR3 is TGTGCCAGCAGAGTGGGGCGAGGTCCGGACACTGAAGCTTTCTTT. Encoded protein: CASRVGRGPDTEAFF.

The gene calls are TRBV2 and TRBJ2-2; TRBD2 agrees at 13 bases. The trim removed 6 bases at V and 7 bases at J, leaving 17 bases unmatched. This CDR3 spans 19 amino acids. Germline V gene lookup returns CDR1 SNHLY and CDR2 FYNNEI. In nucleotides, the CDR3 is TGTGCCAGCAGCTATACAATAACTGGACTAGCGGGAGTTCACGGGGAGCTGTTTTTT. Translated, it gives CASSYTITGLAGVHGELFF. Filled out from reference TRBV2 and TRBJ2-2, the complete variable domain reads EPEVTQTPSHQVTQMGQEVILRCVPISNHLYFYWYRQILGQKVEFLVSFYNNEISEKSEIFDDQFSVERPDGSNFTLKIRSTKLEDSAMYFCASSYTITGLAGVHGELFFGEGSRLTVL.

This chain uses TRBV5-1 with TRBJ2-5, with 7 bases that match TRBD2. In germline, CDR1 is SGHRS, CDR2 YFSETQ. The J segment lost 5 bases and the V segment lost 5 bases, leaving 18 bases of the junction unmatched. CDR3 length: 17 amino acids. CDR3 in amino acids: CASSRGGGGRWGETQYF. CDR3 bases: TGCGCCAGCAGTCGAGGAGGTGGCGGGAGATGGGGCGAGACCCAGTACTTC.

The chain links TRBV18 to TRBJ2-5; D might be TRBD2 (6 bases). V was pared by 3 bases and J by 2 bases, with 7 bases between. The CDR3 runs 13 residues. In germline, CDR1 is KGHSH, CDR2 LQKENI. The CDR3 sequence is CASSPLAQETQYF. The CDR3 nucleotides read TGTGCCAGCTCACCGCTAGCGCAAGAGACCCAGTACTTC.

This clone was detected only once. The chain links TRBV19 to TRBJ1-2; the D gene is possibly TRBD1 (5 bases). Germline V gives CDR1 LNHDA, CDR2 SQIVND (reference sequence). This CDR3 contains 16 residues. Trimming took off 3 bases at V and 4 bases at J, with 18 bases between the two ends. The DNA for the CDR3 is TGTGCCAGTAGTATGTCGAGGCCTCGGGACGGCTATGGCTACACCTTC. It translates to CASSMSRPRDGYGYTF.